These 17 T cell receptor beta chains came from one sample sequenced in a study of blood T cells in healthy people across ages. A second roughly 6 to 12 cycle PCR used barcoded and J-beta primers. TCRdb re-called the 5' RACE reads through MiXCR, storing one row per CDR3 protein. The sample lists about 680,000 distinct CDR3 sequences; approximately 50% were seen once. The sequenced sample consisted of blood. Receptors were obtained from a woman aged 55-70 years in good health.

This clonotype appeared a few times. The chain links TRBV7-2 to TRBJ2-7; 8 bases fit TRBD2. Germline V gives CDR1 SGHTA, CDR2 FQGNSA. After removal of 5 bases from V and 0 bases from J, the junction contained 9 bases not matched to a gene. This CDR3 has 16 residues. CDR3 in DNA: TGTGCCAGCAGCATTTGGACTAGCCGCAACTCCTACGAGCAGTACTTC. Translation gives CASSIWTSRNSYEQYF.

The genes are TRBV6-2 or TRBV6-3 and TRBJ2-1, with a tentative D call TRBD2 (6 bases). The CDR3 has 17 residues. Trimming shortened V by 2 bases and J by 0 bases, and 14 bases separated the two germline ends. Germline V lookup: CDR1 MNHEY, CDR2 SVGEGT. CDR3 in amino acids: CASSYASGGSSYNEQFF. The CDR3 DNA is TGTGCCAGCAGTTACGCGAGCGGAGGGAGCTCCTACAATGAGCAGTTCTTC.

J is TRBJ2-7 and V is TRBV7-2; 9 nucleotides match TRBD1. With 5 bases clipped from V and 6 bases from J, the junction kept 8 bases outside the gene matches. The germline gives CDR1 SGHTA, CDR2 FQGNSA. The CDR3 length is 14 residues. CDR3 residues: CASSLRDRAGEQYF. CDR3 bases: TGTGCCAGCAGCCTCCGGGACAGGGCAGGCGAGCAGTACTTC.

V usage is TRBV28 and J usage is TRBJ2-7; tentatively, D is TRBD2 (5 bases). The CDR3 has 15 amino acids. V gave up 7 bases and J gave up 5 bases, with 21 bases separating them. Germline CDR1 MDHEN, CDR2 SYDVKM. CDR3 loop: CASISLLGSVHEQYF. CDR3 coding DNA: TGTGCCAGCATCTCTCTTCTGGGGAGCGTCCACGAGCAGTACTTC.

The CDR3 protein is CASSLGAHGELFF. The CDR3 coding sequence is TGTGCCAGCAGTTTAGGGGCGCACGGGGAGCTGTTTTTT. The genes are TRBV12-3 or TRBV12-4 and TRBJ2-2; D is unresolved. The V and J ends lost 1 base and 7 bases respectively, with 7 bases between them. This CDR3 contains 13 residues.

V gene TRBV20-1 combines with J gene TRBJ2-5; 8 nucleotides align to TRBD1. CDR1 and CDR2 (germline): DFQATT, SNEGSKA (reference sequence). There are 13 residues in the CDR3. V shed 6 bases and J 11 bases; nucleotides not matched to a gene: 14. CDR3 residues: CSAWTGTFGEQYF. As DNA, the CDR3 is TGCAGTGCCTGGACAGGGACTTTTGGAGAGCAGTACTTC.

This clonotype was detected only once. A junction boundary mismatches the germline segment, possibly from a read error. The rearrangement joins TRBV7-2 to TRBJ2-5, with a tentative D call TRBD2 (5 bases). Germline V gives CDR1 SGHTA, CDR2 FQGNSA. The CDR3 consists of 14 residues. The chain's CDR3 is CASSPNSVQENQYF. The CDR3 DNA follows: TGTGCCAGCAGCCCGAATAGCGTCCAAGAGAACCAGTACTTC.

This clonotype was detected only a few times. V usage is TRBV5-1 and J usage is TRBJ1-2; perhaps TRBD1 as D (6 bases). Germline CDR1 is SGHRS and CDR2 is YFSETQ. The CDR3 has 15 residues. The V end lost 0 bases, the J end lost 6 bases, and 15 bases lay between the germline ends. The CDR3 protein is CASSLGGPWRDGYTF. CDR3 DNA sequence: TGCGCCAGCAGCTTGGGGGGGCCTTGGAGGGATGGCTACACCTTC.

This clonotype showed up just a few times. CDR3 region: CASSDGTGYGYTF. In DNA, the CDR3 is TGTGCCAGCAGCGACGGGACGGGCTATGGCTACACCTTC. This sequence joins TRBV6-2 or TRBV6-3 and TRBJ1-2; the D gene is possibly TRBD1 (5 bases). Germline assignment: CDR1 MNHEY and CDR2 SVGEGT. CDR3 length: 13 residues. The ends were cut back, 6 bases at V and 4 bases at J, with 12 bases in the middle.

The rearrangement links TRBV12-3 or TRBV12-4 to TRBJ2-1; possibly TRBD2 for D (5 bases). V shed 7 bases and J shed 10 bases, with 17 bases lying between them. The length of the CDR3 is 13 residues. The CDR3 reads CASTLNSVSEQFF. The CDR3 nucleotides read TGTGCCAGCACGCTAAATAGCGTCAGCGAGCAGTTCTTC.

The V gene is TRBV28, the J gene TRBJ2-3; 16 bases agree with TRBD2. Trimming cost V 8 bases and J 0 bases; bases outside gene matches: 8. CDR3 length: 18 amino acids. The germline V gene encodes CDR1 MDHEN and CDR2 SYDVKM. The CDR3 sequence is CASVTGTSGRGSTDTQYF. The CDR3 DNA follows: TGTGCCAGCGTTACCGGGACTAGCGGGAGGGGGAGCACAGATACGCAGTATTTT.

This rearrangement joins TRBV7-9 to TRBJ2-7; no clear D. The CDR3 consists of 14 residues. V was cut by 3 bases and J by 7 bases, with 16 bases left in between. Germline-derived CDR1 and CDR2 are SEHNR and FQNEAQ (reference sequence). The CDR3 protein is CASSFEGKYNEQYF. CDR3 coding DNA: TGTGCCAGCAGCTTTGAAGGGAAATACAATGAGCAGTACTTC.

The chain combines TRBV29-1 with TRBJ1-2, with D unclear. CDR1 and CDR2 from the germline V gene are SQVTM and ANQGSEA. The CDR3 consists of 13 residues. V lost 0 bases and J 4 bases, leaving 9 bases between the germline ends. In DNA form, the CDR3 reads TGCAGCGTTGAAGAGATTGGTGGCTATGGCTACACCTTC. The encoded protein is CSVEEIGGYGYTF.

V gene TRBV9 combines with J gene TRBJ2-1; TRBD2 matches 7 bases. CDR3 size: 16 residues. Germline V gene sequence: CDR1 SGDLS, CDR2 YYNGEE. V trimming: 4 bases; J trimming: 0 bases; junction bases outside the gene matches: 7. The CDR3 DNA reads TGTGCCAGCAGCTCAGGACCTAGCGGCTCCTACAATGAGCAGTTCTTC. Translation: CASSSGPSGSYNEQFF.

The V and J genes are TRBV11-3 and TRBJ2-5, with TRBD2 identical over 8 bases. This CDR3 is built from 16 residues. The germline gives CDR1 SGHNT, CDR2 YENEEA. V gave up 1 base and J gave up 3 bases; unmatched junction bases: 7. CDR3 nucleotide sequence: TGTGCCAGCAGCTTAGGGGTTAGCGGGGAAGAAGAGACCCAGTACTTC. As protein: CASSLGVSGEEETQYF. The whole variable domain, filled in from reference TRBV11-3 and TRBJ2-5, reads EAGVVQSPRYKIIEKKQPVAFWCNPISGHNTLYWYLQNLGQGPELLIRYENEEAVDDSQLPKDRFSAERLKGVDSTLKIQPAELGDSAVYLCASSLGVSGEEETQYFGPGTRLLVL.

The chain carries TRBV6-2 or TRBV6-3 and TRBJ1-4, with TRBD1 matching 7 bases. Looked up from germline, CDR1 is MNHEY and CDR2 is SVGEGT. The CDR3 has 17 amino acids. The trim removed 6 bases at V and 3 bases at J, leaving 13 bases unmatched. DNA of the CDR3: TGTGCCAGCAGCACGGGACAGCTAGTTCCAGCTAATGAAAAACTGTTTTTT. It translates to CASSTGQLVPANEKLFF.

The chain carries TRBV29-1 and TRBJ2-7; D ambiguous. This CDR3 comprises 12 residues. V was shortened by 6 bases and J by 1 base, with 10 bases between the two germline ends. Germline V CDR1 and CDR2: SQVTM, ANQGSEA. The CDR3 reads CSVPGRSYEQYF. In DNA, the CDR3 is TGCAGCGTCCCCGGGCGGTCCTACGAGCAGTACTTC.